The 25 T cell receptor beta chains in this list originate from one sample, sequenced in a study of beta chain features in type 1 diabetes. Expressed TCRB transcripts got sequenced, as all isolated RNA was reverse transcribed. TCRdb's table, derived via immunoSEQ multiplex PCR, lists solely in-frame clones and lacks some. The sample has fewer than 650,000 clones; 15% to 17% are singletons. Material: naive CD4+ T cells from blood. These receptor sequences come from a man younger than 35 in good health.

This rearrangement joins TRBV6-5 to TRBJ2-1; D is unclear. V lost 0 bases, J lost 8 bases, and 11 bases lay in between. Per germline, CDR1 MNHEY and CDR2 SVGAGI. This CDR3 comprises 14 residues. CDR3 amino acids: CASSYSGRSDEQFF. The CDR3 nucleotides read TGTGCCAGCAGTTACTCCGGCAGAAGCGATGAGCAGTTCTTC.

The chain couples TRBV28 to TRBJ1-1; 7 bases line up with TRBD1. CDR1 is MDHEN and CDR2 is SYDVKM in the germline V gene. CDR3 length: 15 residues. V lost 4 bases, J lost 4 bases, and 9 bases stayed unmatched. CDR3 in amino acids: CASSSPGGSGTEAFF. The CDR3 DNA is TGTGCCAGCAGTTCGCCAGGGGGTAGCGGCACTGAAGCTTTCTTT.

This clone occurred a few times. This sequence joins TRBV15 and TRBJ2-7, with 10 bases that match TRBD1. Per the germline V gene, CDR1 is LNHNV and CDR2 is YYDKDF (reference sequence). Germline trimming cut 3 bases from V and 6 bases from J; bases unmatched to any gene: 11. The CDR3 is 16 residues long. CDR3 bases: TGTGCCACCAGCAGTCTTACCGGGACAGGGGTTAGCGAGCAGTACTTC. Its translation: CATSSLTGTGVSEQYF.

The chain employs TRBV7-2 and TRBJ2-1; 8 bases align to TRBD1. The CDR3 sequence is 16 residues long. With V trimmed by 2 bases and J by 5 bases, 8 bases remained unmatched. Germline values: CDR1 SGHTA, CDR2 FQGNSA. The CDR3 coding sequence is TGTGCCAGCAGCTTACGGGGGACAGGATCCAACAATGAGCAGTTCTTC. Translation: CASSLRGTGSNNEQFF. Filled out from reference TRBV7-2 and TRBJ2-1, the complete variable domain reads GAGVSQSPSNKVTEKGKDVELRCDPISGHTALYWYRQSLGQGLEFLIYFQGNSAPDKSGLPSDRFSAERTGGSVSTLTIQRTQQEDSAVYLCASSLRGTGSNNEQFFGPGTRLTVL.

This clone was counted between two and nine times. The chain has TRBV7-6 and TRBJ2-1; 8 bases match TRBD2. This CDR3 spans 16 amino acids. Germline assignment: CDR1 SGHVS and CDR2 FNYEAQ. Trimming took 0 bases from V and 2 from J; bases not matched to a gene: 3. DNA for the CDR3: TGTGCCAGCAGCTTAGCCGGGAGGGGAACCTACAATGAGCAGTTCTTC. Protein: CASSLAGRGTYNEQFF.

V usage is TRBV12-5 and J usage is TRBJ2-7; D might be TRBD2 (5 bases). This CDR3 is built from 13 residues. Trimming cost V 10 bases and J 2 bases, with 15 bases left between them. CDR1 and CDR2 from the germline V gene are LGHNT and FRNRAP. CDR3 sequence (DNA): TGTGCTACTAGCCCGGGCCCAACCTACGAGCAGTACTTC. Protein product: CATSPGPTYEQYF.

This clone was seen only a few times. The same CDR3 is also encoded by other DNA sequences in this sample. The chain has TRBV18 and TRBJ2-7; D unresolved. CDR3 length: 12 residues. Germline-derived CDR1 and CDR2 are KGHSH and LQKENI. V was pared by 3 bases and J by 3 bases, with 6 bases between. The CDR3 nucleotides read TGTGCCAGCTCACCTCCCGGCTACGAGCAGTACTTC. Translating gives CASSPPGYEQYF. The full variable domain, rest sourced from reference TRBV18 and TRBJ2-7, is NAGVMQNPRHLVRRRGQEARLRCSPMKGHSHVYWYRQLPEEGLKFMVYLQKENIIDESGMPKERFSAEFPKEGPSILRIQQVVRGDSAAYFCASSPPGYEQYFGPGTRLTVT.

J is TRBJ2-3 and V is TRBV6-5; D possibly uses TRBD1 or TRBD2 (6 bases each). V lost 10 bases to trimming and J lost 3 bases, with 11 bases between them. The CDR3 is 12 residues long. Germline loops: CDR1 MNHEY, CDR2 SVGAGI. This chain's CDR3 is CATEGTTDTQYF. CDR3 coding DNA: TGTGCCACGGAGGGGACAACAGATACGCAGTATTTT.

Only one count was recorded for this clone. The chain employs TRBV27 and TRBJ2-5; D is perhaps TRBD1 or TRBD2 (7 bases each). Germline V gives CDR1 MNHEY, CDR2 SMNVEV (reference sequence). The germline V and J ends were trimmed by 5 bases and 4 bases, with 17 bases remaining between them. The CDR3 covers 15 residues. The CDR3 DNA sequence: TGTGCCAGCAGTCGCCCAGGGGGGGGACGAGAGACCCAGTACTTC. This codes for CASSRPGGGRETQYF.

This clone turned up a few times. The chain employs TRBV27 and TRBJ2-2; no definite D call. Trimming took 3 bases from V and 1 from J, leaving 9 bases between them. From germline, CDR1 is MNHEY and CDR2 SMNVEV (reference sequence). The CDR3 is made up of 15 amino acids. The DNA for the CDR3 is TGTGCCAGCAGTTTCCACCCATGGAACACCGGGGAGCTGTTTTTT. As protein: CASSFHPWNTGELFF.

V and J are TRBV4-3 and TRBJ2-2, with D perhaps matching TRBD2 (5 bases). This CDR3 is built from 15 residues. The V gene lost 0 bases and the J gene lost 0 bases, with 5 bases spanning the gap. Germline loops: CDR1 LGHNA, CDR2 YSLEER. CDR3 amino acids: CASSQELANTGELFF. The CDR3 coding sequence is TGCGCCAGCAGCCAAGAACTAGCGAACACCGGGGAGCTGTTTTTT.

This clone was observed a handful of times. V is TRBV9 and J is TRBJ1-2; D might be TRBD1 (6 bases). Trimming removed 0 bases at V and 8 bases at J, with 20 bases between. The CDR3 length is 16 residues. Germline CDR1 SGDLS, CDR2 YYNGEE. In DNA, the CDR3 is TGTGCCAGCAGCGTAGATGGCAGGGGCCCCGCCATGGGCTACACCTTC. It codes for CASSVDGRGPAMGYTF.

This clone has a handful of counts. V usage is TRBV5-1 and J usage is TRBJ1-2; D is unresolved. CDR1 is SGHRS and CDR2 is YFSETQ in the germline V gene. The CDR3 runs 14 residues. V was pared by 0 bases and J by 4 bases, with 10 bases between. The CDR3 DNA sequence: TGCGCCAGCAGCTTGGTTGGGGAGCTCTATGGCTACACCTTC. This sequence encodes CASSLVGELYGYTF.

The genes are TRBV9 and TRBJ1-1; D is unclear. Trimming shortened V by 0 bases and J by 1 base, and 10 bases separated the two germline ends. Germline V lookup: CDR1 SGDLS, CDR2 YYNGEE. CDR3 length equals 15 residues. The CDR3 bases are TGTGCCAGCAGCGTAGGTCAGCGAGGGAACACTGAAGCTTTCTTT. Translating gives CASSVGQRGNTEAFF.

This chain uses TRBV4-3 with TRBJ1-3; no clear D gene. Trimming removed 0 bases from V and 3 bases from J, with 9 bases in between. Per germline, CDR1 LGHNA and CDR2 YSLEER. This CDR3 has 15 residues. The CDR3 spells CASSQEPKVGNTIYF. The CDR3 DNA reads as TGCGCCAGCAGCCAAGAACCAAAGGTTGGAAACACCATATATTTT.

Only a few counts were recorded for this clone. V gene TRBV11-2 combines with J gene TRBJ1-1, with 7 bases aligning to TRBD1. The germline gives CDR1 SGHAT, CDR2 FQNNGV. Unmatched junction bases numbered 17, after V lost 5 bases and J lost 14 bases. The CDR3 length is 14 residues. The CDR3 is CASSPSQGVTVGFF. In DNA, the CDR3 is TGTGCCAGCAGCCCCTCCCAGGGGGTGACAGTGGGCTTCTTT.

Ten or more counts support this clone. The rearrangement uses TRBV10-3 and TRBJ2-2; D not resolved. The CDR3 spans 11 residues. Per germline, CDR1 ENHRY and CDR2 SYGVKD. V was pared by 10 bases and J by 4 bases, with 7 bases between. CDR3 DNA: TGTGCCACAGGAGCCACCGGGGAGCTGTTTTTT. Translated, it gives CATGATGELFF.

A few counts support this clone. The V gene is TRBV5-1, the J gene TRBJ2-1, with 11 bases fitting TRBD2. Germline CDR1 is SGHRS and CDR2 is YFSETQ. The CDR3 is 15 amino acids. V gave up 8 bases and J gave up 0 bases; unmatched junction bases: 4. The CDR3 region is CASGTSGNSYNEQFF. CDR3 bases: TGCGCCAGTGGGACTAGCGGTAACTCCTACAATGAGCAGTTCTTC.

V is TRBV18 and J is TRBJ1-5, with a weak D call TRBD1 (5 bases). Germline loops: CDR1 KGHSH, CDR2 LQKENI. CDR3 length: 14 residues. Trimming took off 1 base at V and 7 bases at J, with 11 bases between the two ends. CDR3 protein: CASSPQGPHQPQHF. The CDR3 coding sequence is TGTGCCAGCTCACCACAGGGGCCTCACCAGCCCCAGCATTTT. Filled out from reference TRBV18 and TRBJ1-5, the complete variable domain reads NAGVMQNPRHLVRRRGQEARLRCSPMKGHSHVYWYRQLPEEGLKFMVYLQKENIIDESGMPKERFSAEFPKEGPSILRIQQVVRGDSAAYFCASSPQGPHQPQHFGDGTRLSIL.

The table lists this clone with a few counts. J is TRBJ1-1 and V is TRBV18; D gene ambiguous. Trimming removed 5 bases at V and 0 bases at J, with 10 bases between. Germline CDR1 is KGHSH and CDR2 is LQKENI. The CDR3 contains 14 residues. The CDR3 region has the DNA TGTGCCAGCTCAAAATTAAGCGTGAACACTGAAGCTTTCTTT. Protein product: CASSKLSVNTEAFF.

This clone was detected only a few times. This chain joins TRBV4-3 and TRBJ2-6, with unresolved D. Germline V gene lookup returns CDR1 LGHNA and CDR2 YSLEER. The CDR3 is 15 amino acids. V lost 1 base and J 0 bases, leaving 4 bases between the germline ends. CDR3 DNA sequence: TGCGCCAGCAGCCAAGGTCACTCTGGGGCCAACGTCCTGACTTTC. This codes for CASSQGHSGANVLTF.

The chain employs TRBV5-4 and TRBJ2-6; unclear D gene. CDR3 length equals 15 residues. Trimming cost V 2 bases and J 2 bases, with 8 bases left between them. CDR1 SGHNT and CDR2 YYREEE come from the germline V gene (reference sequence). CDR3 amino acids: CASSLTPTGANVLTF. DNA for the CDR3: TGTGCCAGCAGCTTAACCCCGACTGGGGCCAACGTCCTGACTTTC.

The V and J genes are TRBV11-2 and TRBJ1-2; D unclear. V dropped 5 bases and J dropped 6 bases, with 13 bases sitting between them. This CDR3 has 13 amino acids. Germline CDR1 and CDR2: SGHAT and FQNNGV. CDR3 amino acids: CASSPPVLDGYTF. Here the CDR3 DNA reads TGTGCCAGCAGCCCCCCAGTTTTGGATGGCTACACCTTC.

This sequence joins TRBV28 and TRBJ2-7, with 8 bases lining up with TRBD1. The CDR3 extends over 13 amino acids. CDR1 is MDHEN, CDR2 SYDVKM, per germline. V trimming: 10 bases; J trimming: 2 bases; junction bases outside the gene matches: 7. The CDR3 region is CAIDRGPPYEQYF. CDR3 sequence (DNA): TGTGCCATCGACAGGGGACCCCCCTACGAGCAGTACTTC.

This chain connects TRBV5-6 to TRBJ2-7; weak D call: TRBD1 (5 bases). V lost 0 bases and J lost 2, with 12 bases in between. Germline V CDR1 and CDR2: SGHDT, YYEEEE. This CDR3 contains 15 residues. Here the CDR3 DNA reads TGTGCCAGCAGCTTGGGCAGGGTGGTTGCCTACGAGCAGTACTTC. Translation gives CASSLGRVVAYEQYF.